This is a list of T cell receptor beta chains from one sample in a study of shared clonotypes between healthy human individuals. Some clones are missing from TCRdb's copy, which holds only in-frame ones; the method was immunoSEQ multiplex PCR. The sample carries some 2,100,000 clones, roughly 95% recorded once. The sequenced material came from naive CD4+ T cells sorted from blood. These receptors were obtained from a man younger than 30 in good health. CDR3s include the opening cysteine and the closing phenylalanine or tryptophan. The D gene is left open where the match is weak. Clone size appears in some rows only: once, few, many, or a class for an expanded clone.

D: -
size: -
J: TRBJ1-6
V: TRBV5-1
DNA: TGCGCCAGCAGCTTGGCCTCCCCAAATTCACCCCTCCACTTT
CDR3: CASSLASPNSPLHF

D: -
size: -
J: TRBJ2-7
V: TRBV30
DNA: TGTGCCTGGAGTGTATCGGGCGGACCCTACGAGCAGTACTTC
CDR3: CAWSVSGGPYEQYF

D: TRBD2
size: -
J: TRBJ2-3
V: TRBV2
DNA: TGTGCCAGCAGTGAAGGTTCTAGCGGGGGCACAGATACGCAGTATTTT
CDR3: CASSEGSSGGTDTQYF

D: -
size: once
J: TRBJ2-7
V: TRBV9
DNA: TGTGCCAGCAGCGTAGATCAGGGGTCCTACGAGCAGTACTTC
CDR3: CASSVDQGSYEQYF

D: TRBD2
size: -
J: TRBJ2-3
V: TRBV4-2
DNA: TGTGCCAGCAGCCAAGTTGGGAATAGCGGGGGTTATACGCAGTATTTT
CDR3: CASSQVGNSGGYTQYF

D: -
size: -
J: TRBJ1-6
V: TRBV13
DNA: TGTGCCAGCAGCCCCTCCAGGTTATCCTATAATTCACCCCTCCACTTT
CDR3: CASSPSRLSYNSPLHF

D: -
size: -
J: TRBJ1-4
V: TRBV7-9
DNA: TGTGCCAGCAGCTTAGATACAGGGTCTAATGAAAAACTGTTTTTT
CDR3: CASSLDTGSNEKLFF

D: -
size: -
J: TRBJ1-4
V: TRBV6-5
DNA: TGTGCCAGCAGTTACCAGGCAACTAATGAAAAACTGTTTTTT
CDR3: CASSYQATNEKLFF

D: TRBD1
size: -
J: TRBJ2-3
V: TRBV7-9
DNA: TGTGCCAGCAGCTTAGCCACTACAGGGGGAGGCGCAGATACGCAGTATTTT
CDR3: CASSLATTGGGADTQYF

D: -
size: -
J: TRBJ1-3
V: TRBV5-1
DNA: TGCGCCAGCAGCTTGGAATTTCCAGGGGGAAACACCATATATTTT
CDR3: CASSLEFPGGNTIYF

D: -
size: -
J: TRBJ1-1
V: TRBV29-1
DNA: TGCAGCGTTCACAGGTTTTCGACAGGGAACACTGAAGCTTTCTTT
CDR3: CSVHRFSTGNTEAFF

D: TRBD1
size: -
J: TRBJ1-6
V: TRBV30
DNA: TGTGCCTGCTACAGGGGGGATAATTCACCCCTCCACTTT
CDR3: CACYRGDNSPLHF

D: -
size: -
J: TRBJ2-7
V: TRBV4-3
DNA: TGCGCCAGCAGCCAAGAAGTTAACAGAGCGTTCTCCTACGAGCAGTACTTC
CDR3: CASSQEVNRAFSYEQYF

D: -
size: -
J: TRBJ1-6
V: TRBV6-1
DNA: TGTGCCAGCAGTGAATCCACCTTTCGAGGGTCACCCCTCCACTTT
CDR3: CASSESTFRGSPLHF

D: -
size: -
J: TRBJ2-3
V: TRBV2
DNA: TGTGCCAGCCTGCCGGGATACCCCGGCAATACGCAGTATTTT
CDR3: CASLPGYPGNTQYF

D: -
size: -
J: TRBJ2-5
V: TRBV11-2
DNA: TGTGCCAGCAGCCTAGGAGGGAAAGAGACCCAGTACTTC
CDR3: CASSLGGKETQYF

D: TRBD1
size: -
J: TRBJ2-5
V: TRBV7-2
DNA: TGTGCCAGCAGCCCAGGCGGGACAGGGGGCGGAAAGACCCAGTACTTC
CDR3: CASSPGGTGGGKTQYF

D: TRBD2
size: -
J: TRBJ2-5
V: TRBV28
DNA: TGTGCCAGCGTAGTAGCGGGGGGGACCCAGTACTTC
CDR3: CASVVAGGTQYF

D: -
size: -
J: TRBJ1-2
V: TRBV20-1
DNA: TGCAGTGCCGGACACCGCTATGGCTACACCTTC
CDR3: CSAGHRYGYTF

D: TRBD1
size: -
J: TRBJ1-6
V: TRBV5-1
DNA: TGCGCCAGCAGCGCCGGACAGGGAGCTAATTCACCCCTCCACTTT
CDR3: CASSAGQGANSPLHF

D: TRBD1
size: -
J: TRBJ1-4
V: TRBV6-1
DNA: TGTGCCAGCAGTGAATACGGGACAGGGCATGAAAAACTGTTTTTT
CDR3: CASSEYGTGHEKLFF

D: TRBD2
size: -
J: TRBJ2-7
V: TRBV6-6
DNA: TGTGCCAGCAGGGCCGGGGGGGTCGGAGAGCAGTACTTC
CDR3: CASRAGGVGEQYF

D: -
size: -
J: TRBJ1-1
V: TRBV7-9
DNA: TGTGCCAGCAGCTCCGAGAGGAACACTGAAGCTTTCTTT
CDR3: CASSSERNTEAFF

D: -
size: -
J: TRBJ2-5
V: TRBV9
DNA: TGTGCCAGCAGCGTAGTTGGTGGGCCCCAAGAGACCCAGTACTTC
CDR3: CASSVVGGPQETQYF

D: -
size: -
J: TRBJ1-1
V: TRBV6-1
DNA: TGTGCCAGCAGTGATCGGGGTAGAGACACTGAAGCTTTCTTT
CDR3: CASSDRGRDTEAFF

D: TRBD1
size: -
J: TRBJ2-5
V: TRBV7-3
DNA: TGTGCCAGCAGCTTAATCGGGACAGGGAATACCCAGTACTTC
CDR3: CASSLIGTGNTQYF

D: -
size: -
J: TRBJ2-7
V: TRBV7-8
DNA: TGTGCCAGCAGTAAAGCATCGGGATCTCTAGTTTACGAGCAGTACTTC
CDR3: CASSKASGSLVYEQYF

D: TRBD1
size: -
J: TRBJ2-5
V: TRBV14
DNA: TGTGCCATCCGGACAGGCTCGGGGACGACCCAGTACTTC
CDR3: CAIRTGSGTTQYF

D: TRBD2
size: -
J: TRBJ2-5
V: TRBV7-3
DNA: TGTGCCAGCAGCTTAACCGGGGGGGAGACCCAGTACTTC
CDR3: CASSLTGGETQYF

D: -
size: -
J: TRBJ2-1
V: TRBV2
DNA: TGTGCCAGCAGTGACGAAAACAGGTCCCCCGAGCAGTTCTTC
CDR3: CASSDENRSPEQFF

D: TRBD2
size: -
J: TRBJ2-5
V: TRBV19
DNA: TGTGCCAGTAGTATTGGCCCGGGGGGAGTACAAGAGACCCAGTACTTC
CDR3: CASSIGPGGVQETQYF

D: TRBD1
size: -
J: TRBJ1-2
V: TRBV5-5
DNA: TGTGCCAGCAGCTCGGAAAGTTCTAACAGGGGTAGCTACACCTTC
CDR3: CASSSESSNRGSYTF

D: -
size: once
J: TRBJ1-2
V: TRBV4-3
DNA: TGCGCCAGCAGCCAAGCACTATCGTGGGGTAACTATGGCTACACCTTC
CDR3: CASSQALSWGNYGYTF

D: TRBD2
size: -
J: TRBJ2-2
V: TRBV27
DNA: TGTGCCAGCAGTCCTCGGACTAGCGGGGGCCCGAACACCGGGGAGCTGTTTTTT
CDR3: CASSPRTSGGPNTGELFF

D: -
size: -
J: TRBJ2-7
V: TRBV4-1
DNA: TGCGCCAGCAGCCGCGACCAGTACGGTTCCTACGAGCAGTACTTC
CDR3: CASSRDQYGSYEQYF

D: -
size: -
J: TRBJ1-6
V: TRBV9
DNA: TGTGCCAGCAGCCGGGACATAAATTCACCCCTCCACTTT
CDR3: CASSRDINSPLHF

D: TRBD2
size: -
J: TRBJ2-1
V: TRBV10-1
DNA: TGCGCCAGCAGTGAGTCAGCTAGCGGGGTTCGGAATGAGCAGTTCTTC
CDR3: CASSESASGVRNEQFF

D: -
size: -
J: TRBJ1-1
V: TRBV6-1
DNA: TGTGCCAGCAGTCGAACGTCTCGCGGGAACACTGAAGCTTTCTTT
CDR3: CASSRTSRGNTEAFF

D: -
size: once
J: TRBJ2-5
V: TRBV29-1
DNA: TGCAGCATCCCACAGGGACTCTTTAAAATCGAGTTAGTTGAGACCCAGTACTTC
CDR3: CSIPQGLFKIELVETQYF

D: -
size: -
J: TRBJ1-4
V: TRBV28
DNA: TGTGCCAGCAGTTTTGGGACTAATGAAAAACTGTTTTTT
CDR3: CASSFGTNEKLFF

D: -
size: -
J: TRBJ2-7
V: TRBV30
DNA: TGTGCCTGGAGTGTACCCCTCTACAGGACCTCCTACGAGCAGTACTTC
CDR3: CAWSVPLYRTSYEQYF

D: -
size: -
J: TRBJ1-5
V: TRBV18
DNA: TGTGCCAGCTCAGCAGGGAATCAGCCCCAGCATTTT
CDR3: CASSAGNQPQHF

D: -
size: -
J: TRBJ2-7
V: TRBV19
DNA: TGTGCCAGTAGTATGTCGCCGGGAACCGAGCAGTACTTC
CDR3: CASSMSPGTEQYF

D: -
size: -
J: TRBJ1-4
V: TRBV30
DNA: TGTGCCTGGAGCCGCAAGGGGCGGGGTGAAAAACTGTTTTTT
CDR3: CAWSRKGRGEKLFF

D: TRBD2
size: -
J: TRBJ2-7
V: TRBV6-1
DNA: TGTGCCAGCAGTGTGGGGCGGGAGTACTTCTCTTACGAGCAGTACTTC
CDR3: CASSVGREYFSYEQYF

D: TRBD2
size: -
J: TRBJ2-3
V: TRBV10-2
DNA: TGCGCCACGTTGACTAGCGGGAGCACAGATACGCAGTATTTT
CDR3: CATLTSGSTDTQYF

D: -
size: -
J: TRBJ1-5
V: TRBV7-7
DNA: TGTGCTAGCAGTCGAGGCCTAGATCAGCCCCAGCATTTT
CDR3: CASSRGLDQPQHF

D: -
size: -
J: TRBJ1-3
V: TRBV30
DNA: TGTGCCTGGAGTAAGGGGGAGCACTCTGGAAACACCATATATTTT
CDR3: CAWSKGEHSGNTIYF